This is a list of T cell receptor beta chains from one sample in a study of early T cells in non-severe SARS-CoV-2 infection. One entry per CDR3 protein results from TCRdb running MiXCR on the 5' RACE reads. The table records nearly 70,000 distinct CDR3 sequences, 3.5% to 6% of them present only once. The sequencing used whole blood, collected at baseline. These receptors all come from an adult who was a healthcare worker with PCR-confirmed SARS-CoV-2 infection or an uninfected control (not recorded which). The donor label of this sample is uncertain. Each CDR3 is given with its conserved first and last residue. The order of the fields is D gene, J gene, CDR3 length, V gene, clone size, CDR3 protein, CDR3 DNA. D genes are given only for firm matches. Where a row states a size, it is once, few, many or the class of an expanded clone; other rows omit it.

D gene: TRBD1
J gene: TRBJ2-2
CDR3 length: 13
V gene: TRBV29-1
clone size: .
CDR3 protein: CSVGQGDTGELFF
CDR3 DNA: TGCAGCGTTGGGCAGGGGGACACCGGGGAGCTGTTTTTT

D gene: .
J gene: TRBJ1-1
CDR3 length: 12
V gene: TRBV7-9
clone size: .
CDR3 protein: CASSPGTLKAFF
CDR3 DNA: TGTGCCAGCAGCCCTGGGACGCTGAAAGCTTTCTTT

D gene: .
J gene: TRBJ1-2
CDR3 length: 18
V gene: TRBV7-9
clone size: few
CDR3 protein: CASSFQQLRDPTTYGYTF
CDR3 DNA: TGTGCCAGCAGCTTCCAACAACTGAGGGACCCCACCACCTATGGCTACACCTTC

D gene: .
J gene: TRBJ2-2
CDR3 length: 15
V gene: TRBV12-3/TRBV12-4
clone size: few
CDR3 protein: CASSLMDIGTGELFF
CDR3 DNA: TGTGCCAGCAGCTTAATGGACATCGGTACCGGGGAGCTGTTTTTT

D gene: TRBD2
J gene: TRBJ2-7
CDR3 length: 13
V gene: TRBV13
clone size: many
CDR3 protein: CASSFVAGNEQYF
CDR3 DNA: TGTGCCAGCAGCTTTGTAGCGGGGAACGAGCAGTACTTC

D gene: .
J gene: TRBJ1-1
CDR3 length: 13
V gene: TRBV13
clone size: few
CDR3 protein: CASKAPLNTEAFF
CDR3 DNA: TGTGCCAGCAAGGCACCTTTGAACACTGAAGCTTTCTTT

D gene: .
J gene: TRBJ2-7
CDR3 length: 13
V gene: TRBV6-6
clone size: few
CDR3 protein: CASSYDQLYEQYF
CDR3 DNA: TGTGCCAGCAGTTACGACCAGTTGTACGAGCAGTACTTC

D gene: TRBD1
J gene: TRBJ1-1
CDR3 length: 13
V gene: TRBV20-1
clone size: many
CDR3 protein: CSVTTGPWTEAFF
CDR3 DNA: TGCAGTGTCACGACAGGGCCTTGGACTGAAGCTTTCTTT

D gene: .
J gene: TRBJ2-7
CDR3 length: 14
V gene: TRBV5-6
clone size: .
CDR3 protein: CASSRGRGNYEQYF
CDR3 DNA: TGTGCCAGCAGCCGCGGACGGGGAAACTACGAGCAGTACTTC

D gene: .
J gene: TRBJ1-1
CDR3 length: 14
V gene: TRBV7-9
clone size: .
CDR3 protein: CASSLNSPNTEAFF
CDR3 DNA: TGTGCCAGCAGCTTAAATTCCCCGAACACTGAAGCTTTCTTT

D gene: .
J gene: TRBJ1-4
CDR3 length: 14
V gene: TRBV7-9
clone size: few
CDR3 protein: CASSLIGGNEKLFF
CDR3 DNA: TGTGCCAGCAGCTTAATCGGTGGGAATGAAAAACTGTTTTTT

D gene: TRBD1
J gene: TRBJ1-1
CDR3 length: 16
V gene: TRBV5-1
clone size: many
CDR3 protein: CASSLRDTTGVPEAFF
CDR3 DNA: TGCGCCAGCAGCTTGAGGGATACGACAGGGGTACCTGAAGCTTTCTTT

D gene: .
J gene: TRBJ2-5
CDR3 length: 15
V gene: TRBV20-1
clone size: many
CDR3 protein: CSVKAGFAEQETQYF
CDR3 DNA: TGCAGTGTCAAGGCAGGCTTCGCGGAGCAAGAGACCCAGTACTTC

D gene: TRBD1
J gene: TRBJ2-5
CDR3 length: 14
V gene: TRBV7-9
clone size: many
CDR3 protein: CASSLVTGRETQYF
CDR3 DNA: TGTGCCAGCAGCTTGGTGACAGGGAGAGAGACCCAGTACTTC

D gene: TRBD2
J gene: TRBJ2-2
CDR3 length: 14
V gene: TRBV20-1
clone size: .
CDR3 protein: CSPQSGGNTGELFF
CDR3 DNA: TGCAGTCCCCAGAGCGGGGGGAACACCGGGGAGCTGTTTTTT

D gene: TRBD1
J gene: TRBJ2-7
CDR3 length: 15
V gene: TRBV4-1
clone size: .
CDR3 protein: CASSQPRTGSYEQYF
CDR3 DNA: TGCGCCAGCAGCCAACCGAGGACAGGGTCCTACGAGCAGTACTTC

D gene: .
J gene: TRBJ1-2
CDR3 length: 14
V gene: TRBV9
clone size: .
CDR3 protein: CASSVVIGNYGYTF
CDR3 DNA: TGTGCCAGCAGCGTAGTGATAGGAAACTATGGCTACACCTTC

D gene: TRBD1
J gene: TRBJ1-4
CDR3 length: 16
V gene: TRBV10-3
clone size: few
CDR3 protein: CAISPGQGQSNEKLFF
CDR3 DNA: TGTGCCATCAGTCCGGGACAGGGGCAGTCTAATGAAAAACTGTTTTTT

D gene: .
J gene: TRBJ2-2
CDR3 length: 13
V gene: TRBV20-1
clone size: few
CDR3 protein: CSALDRNTGELFF
CDR3 DNA: TGCAGTGCTCTAGACAGGAACACCGGGGAGCTGTTTTTT

D gene: .
J gene: TRBJ2-5
CDR3 length: 13
V gene: TRBV11-2
clone size: many
CDR3 protein: CASSGGSQETQYF
CDR3 DNA: TGTGCCAGCAGCGGCGGTTCCCAAGAGACCCAGTACTTC

D gene: .
J gene: TRBJ1-4
CDR3 length: 15
V gene: TRBV5-1
clone size: many
CDR3 protein: CASSLAIGGGEKLFF
CDR3 DNA: TGCGCCAGCAGCTTGGCGATCGGCGGAGGGGAAAAACTGTTTTTT

D gene: TRBD2
J gene: TRBJ2-5
CDR3 length: 16
V gene: TRBV12-3/TRBV12-4
clone size: few
CDR3 protein: CASSFRLAGGQETQYF
CDR3 DNA: TGTGCCAGCAGTTTCCGACTAGCGGGGGGCCAAGAGACCCAGTACTTC

D gene: .
J gene: TRBJ2-7
CDR3 length: 11
V gene: TRBV7-9
clone size: .
CDR3 protein: CASSPPDEQYF
CDR3 DNA: TGTGCCAGCAGCCCTCCGGACGAGCAGTACTTC

D gene: TRBD1
J gene: TRBJ1-2
CDR3 length: 12
V gene: TRBV6-6
clone size: .
CDR3 protein: CASRPGGYGYTF
CDR3 DNA: TGTGCCAGCAGACCAGGGGGCTATGGCTACACCTTC

D gene: .
J gene: TRBJ2-2
CDR3 length: 14
V gene: TRBV15
clone size: many
CDR3 protein: CATSPLLNTGELFF
CDR3 DNA: TGTGCCACCAGCCCACTATTAAACACCGGGGAGCTGTTTTTT

D gene: .
J gene: TRBJ2-1
CDR3 length: 16
V gene: TRBV10-3
clone size: many
CDR3 protein: CAISEGGRGLFNEQFF
CDR3 DNA: TGTGCCATCAGTGAGGGGGGCAGGGGATTGTTCAATGAGCAGTTCTTC

D gene: .
J gene: TRBJ2-1
CDR3 length: 15
V gene: TRBV11-2
clone size: few
CDR3 protein: CASSLSSGSYNEQFF
CDR3 DNA: TGTGCCAGCAGCTTATCTAGTGGGTCCTACAATGAGCAGTTCTTC

D gene: TRBD2
J gene: TRBJ2-1
CDR3 length: 18
V gene: TRBV13
clone size: many
CDR3 protein: CASSLTASGGHLYNEQFF
CDR3 DNA: TGTGCCAGCAGCTTAACGGCTAGCGGGGGTCATCTCTACAATGAGCAGTTCTTC

D gene: .
J gene: TRBJ2-1
CDR3 length: 15
V gene: TRBV11-2
clone size: many
CDR3 protein: CASSPSSPGINEQFF
CDR3 DNA: TGTGCCAGCAGCCCTAGCTCCCCAGGGATTAATGAGCAGTTCTTC

D gene: TRBD1
J gene: TRBJ1-3
CDR3 length: 17
V gene: TRBV5-1
clone size: few
CDR3 protein: CASSRRGQDSTGNTIYF
CDR3 DNA: TGCGCCAGCAGCCGCCGGGGACAGGATTCGACTGGAAACACCATATATTTT

D gene: .
J gene: TRBJ2-3
CDR3 length: 17
V gene: TRBV24-1
clone size: few
CDR3 protein: CATSDFGPGLNTDTQYF
CDR3 DNA: TGTGCCACCAGTGATTTTGGGCCAGGGTTAAACACAGATACGCAGTATTTT

D gene: .
J gene: TRBJ2-7
CDR3 length: 12
V gene: TRBV24-1
clone size: .
CDR3 protein: CATQDGFYEQYF
CDR3 DNA: TGTGCCACCCAGGACGGGTTCTACGAGCAGTACTTC

D gene: TRBD1
J gene: TRBJ1-1
CDR3 length: 15
V gene: TRBV12-3/TRBV12-4
clone size: few
CDR3 protein: CASSENRGLGTEAFF
CDR3 DNA: TGTGCCAGCAGCGAAAACAGGGGGCTAGGAACTGAAGCTTTCTTT

D gene: .
J gene: TRBJ2-7
CDR3 length: 14
V gene: TRBV6-2/TRBV6-3
clone size: few
CDR3 protein: CASSPPGQSYEQYF
CDR3 DNA: TGTGCCAGCAGCCCTCCCGGACAGTCCTACGAGCAGTACTTC

D gene: .
J gene: TRBJ1-1
CDR3 length: 14
V gene: TRBV29-1
clone size: few
CDR3 protein: CSVEPRIAATEAFF
CDR3 DNA: TGCAGCGTTGAACCCCGGATCGCGGCCACTGAAGCTTTCTTT

D gene: .
J gene: TRBJ1-1
CDR3 length: 13
V gene: TRBV19
clone size: many
CDR3 protein: CASRIGEGTEAFF
CDR3 DNA: TGTGCCAGTAGAATCGGGGAAGGCACTGAAGCTTTCTTT

D gene: .
J gene: TRBJ2-5
CDR3 length: 15
V gene: TRBV13
clone size: .
CDR3 protein: CASSRPTGPQETQYF
CDR3 DNA: TGTGCCAGCAGCCGACCGACAGGTCCCCAAGAGACCCAGTACTTC

D gene: TRBD1
J gene: TRBJ2-2
CDR3 length: 14
V gene: TRBV20-1
clone size: many
CDR3 protein: CSAGGTGNTGELFF
CDR3 DNA: TGCAGTGCCGGAGGGACAGGGAACACCGGGGAGCTGTTTTTT

D gene: .
J gene: TRBJ2-6
CDR3 length: 15
V gene: TRBV6-2/TRBV6-3
clone size: .
CDR3 protein: CASSSRGSGANVLTF
CDR3 DNA: TGTGCCAGCAGTTCGAGGGGGAGCGGGGCCAACGTCCTGACTTTC

D gene: TRBD2
J gene: TRBJ2-1
CDR3 length: 14
V gene: TRBV9
clone size: .
CDR3 protein: CASEAGGIDNEQFF
CDR3 DNA: TGTGCCAGCGAGGCGGGGGGGATTGACAATGAGCAGTTCTTC

D gene: TRBD1
J gene: TRBJ1-2
CDR3 length: 13
V gene: TRBV18
clone size: many
CDR3 protein: CASSQDRDYGYTF
CDR3 DNA: TGTGCCAGCTCCCAGGACAGGGACTATGGCTACACCTTC

D gene: .
J gene: TRBJ2-5
CDR3 length: 13
V gene: TRBV21-1
clone size: few
CDR3 protein: CASSKGDEETQYF
CDR3 DNA: TGTGCCAGCAGCAAGGGGGATGAAGAGACCCAGTACTTC

D gene: .
J gene: TRBJ1-1
CDR3 length: 14
V gene: TRBV10-2
clone size: .
CDR3 protein: CASSEGQLNTEAFF
CDR3 DNA: TGCGCCAGCAGTGAAGGCCAGTTGAACACTGAAGCTTTCTTT

D gene: .
J gene: TRBJ1-6
CDR3 length: 14
V gene: TRBV15
clone size: few
CDR3 protein: CATSRGANNSPLHF
CDR3 DNA: TGTGCCACCAGCAGAGGAGCGAATAATTCACCCCTCCACTTT

D gene: .
J gene: TRBJ2-3
CDR3 length: 15
V gene: TRBV10-3
clone size: many
CDR3 protein: CAITDFGGLTDTQYF
CDR3 DNA: TGTGCCATCACCGATTTCGGGGGTCTCACAGATACGCAGTATTTT

D gene: .
J gene: TRBJ2-1
CDR3 length: 14
V gene: TRBV5-1
clone size: many
CDR3 protein: CASSLFSGAFEQFF
CDR3 DNA: TGCGCCAGCAGCTTGTTTTCCGGGGCCTTTGAGCAGTTCTTC

D gene: .
J gene: TRBJ2-2
CDR3 length: 13
V gene: TRBV6-1
clone size: few
CDR3 protein: CASSEAGTGELFF
CDR3 DNA: TGTGCCAGCAGTGAAGCGGGTACCGGGGAGCTGTTTTTT

D gene: .
J gene: TRBJ2-7
CDR3 length: 14
V gene: TRBV14
clone size: .
CDR3 protein: CASSQFGGPYEQYF
CDR3 DNA: TGTGCCAGCAGCCAATTCGGAGGGCCCTACGAGCAGTACTTC

D gene: TRBD1
J gene: TRBJ1-4
CDR3 length: 15
V gene: TRBV7-6
clone size: many
CDR3 protein: CASSTPGQGDEKLFF
CDR3 DNA: TGTGCCAGCAGCACTCCGGGACAGGGGGATGAAAAACTGTTTTTT

D gene: .
J gene: TRBJ2-3
CDR3 length: 13
V gene: TRBV20-1
clone size: .
CDR3 protein: CSPAVYGPDTQYF
CDR3 DNA: TGCAGCCCAGCGGTCTACGGCCCAGATACGCAGTATTTT

D gene: .
J gene: TRBJ2-7
CDR3 length: 12
V gene: TRBV30
clone size: many
CDR3 protein: CAWKGEGSEQYF
CDR3 DNA: TGTGCCTGGAAGGGGGAAGGGTCCGAGCAGTACTTC

D gene: .
J gene: TRBJ2-7
CDR3 length: 13
V gene: TRBV6-6
clone size: many
CDR3 protein: CASSYPNSYEQYF
CDR3 DNA: TGTGCCAGCAGTTACCCCAACAGCTACGAGCAGTACTTC

D gene: TRBD1
J gene: TRBJ1-5
CDR3 length: 14
V gene: TRBV15
clone size: few
CDR3 protein: CATSREQGAQPQHF
CDR3 DNA: TGTGCCACCAGCAGAGAACAGGGGGCTCAGCCCCAGCATTTT

D gene: .
J gene: TRBJ2-2
CDR3 length: 13
V gene: TRBV12-3/TRBV12-4
clone size: many
CDR3 protein: CASSLGNTGELFF
CDR3 DNA: TGTGCCAGCAGTTTAGGGAACACCGGGGAGCTGTTTTTT

D gene: .
J gene: TRBJ2-7
CDR3 length: 12
V gene: TRBV6-2/TRBV6-3
clone size: few
CDR3 protein: CASSYTSYEQYF
CDR3 DNA: TGTGCCAGCAGTTATACTTCCTACGAGCAGTACTTC

D gene: .
J gene: TRBJ2-7
CDR3 length: 14
V gene: TRBV7-9
clone size: few
CDR3 protein: CASSLNGPEYEQYF
CDR3 DNA: TGTGCCAGCAGCTTAAACGGGCCGGAGTACGAGCAGTACTTC

D gene: .
J gene: TRBJ1-5
CDR3 length: 13
V gene: TRBV7-9
clone size: few
CDR3 protein: CASSSIGNQPQHF
CDR3 DNA: TGTGCCAGCAGCTCCATAGGAAATCAGCCCCAGCATTTT